This T cell receptor (beta chain) was identified in a study of identical twins. Template switching added a universal primer site; cDNA carried unique molecular identifiers. From the 5' RACE reads, TCRdb called clonotypes with MiXCR, one entry per CDR3 protein. The repertoire holds 1.5 million to 2 million distinct CDR3 sequences, with less than 40% as singletons. Comments on this clonotype: Antigen specificity is unknown.

Every one of the donors was a healthy Caucasian. Germline lookup yields CDR1 DFQATT and CDR2 SNEGSKA (reference sequence). J gave up 5 bases and V 2 bases, and 15 bases lay outside the gene matches. The CDR3 totals 18 residues. Study-wide findings and caveats: Models underestimated out-of-frame TCR alpha sharing in monozygotic twins.

The receptor's source is a newborn girl in good health. The J gene is TRBJ2-1, the V gene TRBV20-1, with 10 bases aligning to TRBD2. Material: cord blood. CDR3 loop: CSARSGSGRPGTHNEQFF. As DNA, the CDR3 is TGCAGTGCTAGATCGGGTAGCGGGAGGCCGGGGACCCACAATGAGCAGTTCTTC.